Presented here are 23 T cell receptor beta chains from one specimen sequenced in a study of CD8 T cells in ankylosing spondylitis. TCRdb itself ran the 5' RACE reads through MiXCR, one entry per CDR3 protein. The sample lists about 69,000 distinct CDR3 sequences, about 5.2% occurring once. Material for sequencing was blood, either unsorted or a sorted T cell fraction (not recorded which). The origin of the receptors is a male donor with ankylosing spondylitis or in good health (not recorded which).

This clonotype was seen ten or more times. This chain uses TRBV12-3 or TRBV12-4 with TRBJ2-3; D unclear. The CDR3 sequence is 15 residues long. Trimming took off 5 bases at V and 3 bases at J, with 15 bases between the two ends. The CDR3 DNA is TGTGCCAGCAGTCCCCCTCTCGAATTGACAGATACGCAGTATTTT. This translates into CASSPPLELTDTQYF.

Many counts were recorded for this clonotype. CDR3: CASSGIKPQHF. DNA of the CDR3: TGTGCCAGCAGTGGAATTAAGCCCCAGCATTTT. This chain connects TRBV25-1 to TRBJ1-5; D remains ambiguous. V was trimmed by 4 bases and J by 8 bases, leaving 6 bases between them. The germline gives CDR1 MGHDK, CDR2 SYGVNS. The CDR3 totals 11 residues.

This clonotype was recorded at least ten times. This chain connects TRBV4-3 to TRBJ2-5; TRBD2 is a possible D gene (5 bases). Trimming left V 0 bases short and J 5 bases short, with 7 bases between. CDR1 is LGHNA, CDR2 YSLEER, per germline. CDR3 size: 13 residues. CDR3 in amino acids: CASSQDPGETQYF. CDR3 in DNA: TGCGCCAGCAGCCAAGACCCGGGGGAGACCCAGTACTTC.

This clonotype showed up many times. The chain recombines TRBV20-1 with TRBJ2-5, with no clear D. Germline values: CDR1 DFQATT, CDR2 SNEGSKA (reference sequence). The V and J ends lost 6 bases and 1 base respectively, with 3 bases between them. This CDR3 spans 10 amino acids. CDR3 sequence: CSASQETQYF. The CDR3 nucleotides read TGCAGTGCGAGCCAAGAGACCCAGTACTTC.

At least ten counts were recorded for this clonotype. This sequence joins TRBV6-4 and TRBJ2-7; D perhaps matches TRBD1 (7 bases). The CDR3 sequence is 13 residues long. V was shortened by 11 bases and J by 4 bases, with 18 bases between the two germline ends. Germline-derived CDR1 and CDR2 are MRHNA and SNTAGT. CDR3 residues: CAARGTATYEQYF. CDR3 bases: TGTGCCGCCCGGGGGACAGCGACTTACGAGCAGTACTTC.

This clonotype was counted at least ten times. The J gene is TRBJ1-6, the V gene TRBV20-1, with D unclear. Germline assignment: CDR1 DFQATT and CDR2 SNEGSKA (reference sequence). This CDR3 has 14 residues. V lost 6 bases to trimming and J lost 4 bases, with 13 bases between them. The DNA of the CDR3 is TGCAGTGCAAGACCGGAACAATATAATTCACCCCTCCACTTT. It translates to CSARPEQYNSPLHF.

In its sample, this clonotype was seen many times. The V gene is TRBV5-1, the J gene TRBJ2-5; 12 bases are a match to TRBD1. After removal of 5 bases from V and 0 bases from J, the junction contained 2 bases not matched to a gene. Germline CDR1 and CDR2: SGHRS and YFSETQ. The CDR3 contains 15 residues. The CDR3 loop is CASRGTGGYQETQYF. CDR3 nucleotide sequence: TGCGCCAGCAGGGGGACAGGGGGCTACCAAGAGACCCAGTACTTC.

Many counts were recorded for this clonotype. The chain is built from TRBV6-5 and TRBJ1-2, with a tentative D call TRBD1 (6 bases). CDR3 size: 15 residues. CDR1 is MNHEY and CDR2 is SVGAGI in the germline V gene. Trimming removed 0 bases at V and 4 bases at J, with 12 bases between. The CDR3 DNA reads TGTGCCAGCAGTTACTCGGGGGGACACTCCTATGGCTACACCTTC. It translates to CASSYSGGHSYGYTF.

This clonotype was found many times. The genes are TRBV20-1 and TRBJ2-7; 9 bases agree with TRBD1. V lost 0 bases and J lost 6; bases outside the gene matches: 12. The V gene's germline CDR1 is DFQATT and CDR2 SNEGSKA (reference sequence). There are 16 residues in the CDR3. This chain's CDR3 is CSARDQGQGVGGEQYF. In DNA form, the CDR3 reads TGCAGTGCTAGAGATCAGGGACAGGGCGTGGGGGGCGAGCAGTACTTC.

In this sample, this clonotype turned up many times. This chain connects TRBV10-3 to TRBJ1-2; 7 bases match TRBD1. Germline loops: CDR1 ENHRY, CDR2 SYGVKD. This CDR3 has 14 residues. The ends lost 7 bases at V and 4 bases at J; junction bases unmatched: 9. The CDR3 sequence is CAINEGARVYGYTF. The CDR3 nucleotides read TGTGCCATCAACGAGGGGGCCAGGGTCTATGGCTACACCTTC.

This clonotype was recorded many times. The rearrangement joins TRBV20-1 to TRBJ2-7; a weak D match, TRBD1 (6 bases). CDR3 size: 12 residues. V lost 6 bases to trimming and J lost 2 bases, with 11 bases between them. In germline, CDR1 is DFQATT, CDR2 SNEGSKA (reference sequence). As DNA, the CDR3 is TGCAGTGCGGACCGGGACACCTACGAGCAGTACTTC. Translation gives CSADRDTYEQYF.

Of note for this clonotype: The CDR3 carries no conserved terminal phenylalanine or tryptophan, so it likely arises from a read error. This sequence joins TRBV27 and TRBJ2-1, with TRBD1 matching over 12 bases. Germline lookup yields CDR1 MNHEY and CDR2 SMNVEV (reference sequence). Losses at the gene ends were 6 bases for V and 7 bases for J; bases not matched to a gene: 10. The CDR3 sequence is 16 residues long. The CDR3 bases are TGTGCCAGCAGACCTGGGACAGGGGGCCACTATAATGAGCAGTTCCTC. Residues: CASRPGTGGHYNEQFL.

This clonotype was found many times. The chain has TRBV28 and TRBJ2-7; D gene uncertain. Germline values: CDR1 MDHEN, CDR2 SYDVKM. The CDR3 sequence is 13 residues long. V shed 7 bases and J shed 3 bases, with 13 bases lying between them. CDR3 residues: CASNRPQVYEQYF. The CDR3 DNA reads as TGTGCCAGCAATCGACCTCAGGTCTACGAGCAGTACTTC.

In this sample, this clonotype turned up many times. The chain has TRBV12-3 or TRBV12-4 and TRBJ2-3, with a tentative D call TRBD2 (7 bases). V was pared by 0 bases and J by 4 bases, with 11 bases between. This CDR3 spans 15 amino acids. CDR3 residues: CASSLAGGLSDTQYF. The CDR3 bases are TGTGCCAGCAGTTTAGCGGGGGGGCTCTCAGATACGCAGTATTTT.

As to this clonotype: This clone may be a read error of a much larger clone one base away. The CDR3 spells CASSHRTRDSEQFF. The CDR3 coding sequence is TGTGCCAGCAGCCACCGGACGCGGGACAGTGAGCAGTTCTTC. V and J are TRBV7-9 and TRBJ2-1; tentatively, D is TRBD1 (7 bases). Germline CDR1 SEHNR, CDR2 FQNEAQ (reference sequence). The CDR3 loop spans 14 amino acids. V was shortened by 5 bases and J by 9 bases, with 17 bases between the two germline ends.

This clonotype showed up many times. The chain uses TRBV5-1 and TRBJ1-1; TRBD1 matches at 8 bases. Germline V gives CDR1 SGHRS, CDR2 YFSETQ. The CDR3 loop spans 15 amino acids. The V and J ends lost 2 bases and 7 bases, in that order; junction bases with no gene match: 10. CDR3 in amino acids: CASSFTQGDRSEAFF. DNA of the CDR3: TGCGCCAGCAGCTTTACACAGGGGGATAGAAGTGAAGCTTTCTTT.

This clonotype was seen ten or more times. This chain links TRBV4-2 with TRBJ1-2; the D gene is possibly TRBD1 (6 bases). The CDR3 is 15 residues long. Trimming removed 3 bases at V and 6 bases at J, with 17 bases between. From germline, CDR1 is LGHNA and CDR2 YNFKEQ. The CDR3 here is CASSQGAVAGDGYTF. CDR3 DNA sequence: TGTGCCAGCAGCCAGGGGGCTGTGGCCGGGGATGGCTACACCTTC.

This clonotype has ten or more counts. This sequence joins TRBV7-8 and TRBJ2-5, with D possibly TRBD2 on 7 matching bases. The CDR3 is made up of 17 amino acids. V was shortened by 5 bases and J by 3 bases, with 22 bases between the two germline ends. Germline V gene data show CDR1 as SGHVS and CDR2 as FQNEAQ. This CDR3 is CASSQRGGAWGKETQYF. The CDR3 coding sequence is TGTGCCAGCAGCCAACGAGGGGGGGCTTGGGGAAAAGAGACCCAGTACTTC.

This clonotype was observed many times. The V gene is TRBV2, the J gene TRBJ1-5, with 8 bases that match TRBD1. V lost 6 bases to trimming and J lost 7 bases; unmatched junction nucleotides: 8. Germline assignment: CDR1 SNHLY and CDR2 FYNNEI. The CDR3 sequence is 14 residues long. In DNA form, the CDR3 reads TGTGCCAGCAGGCCGGGACAGGCGAAACAGCCCCAGCATTTT. It yields the protein CASRPGQAKQPQHF.

This clonotype was detected many times. This chain joins TRBV29-1 and TRBJ1-1; D is uncertain. V lost 0 bases and J lost 6, with 17 bases in between. This CDR3 spans 15 amino acids. Germline CDR1 SQVTM, CDR2 ANQGSEA. The CDR3 region is CSVEDPLYQRAEAFF. The DNA of the CDR3 is TGCAGCGTTGAAGATCCCCTCTATCAGAGGGCTGAAGCTTTCTTT. The full variable domain, rest sourced from reference TRBV29-1 and TRBJ1-1, is SAVISQKPSRDICQRGTSLTIQCQVDSQVTMMFWYRQQPGQSLTLIATANQGSEATYESGFVIDKFPISRPNLTFSTLTVSNMSPEDSSIYLCSVEDPLYQRAEAFFGQGTRLTVV.

This clonotype showed up many times. The chain carries TRBV11-2 and TRBJ2-7; D is perhaps TRBD2 (5 bases). The CDR3 length is 15 residues. The germline CDR1 and CDR2 sequences are SGHAT and FQNNGV. V lost 7 bases and J 6 bases, leaving 22 bases between the germline ends. CDR3 DNA: TGTGCCAGCACCAAAGGGCCGGCGGGTGGAATCGAGCAGTACTTC. Its protein product is CASTKGPAGGIEQYF.

This clonotype occurred many times. The chain uses TRBV5-1 and TRBJ2-3; 12 nucleotides match TRBD2. The germline gives CDR1 SGHRS, CDR2 YFSETQ. CDR3 size: 16 residues. V trimming: 5 bases; J trimming: 2 bases; junction bases outside the gene matches: 6. CDR3 loop: CASRPGTSGPTDTQYF. The CDR3 nucleotides read TGCGCCAGCAGACCCGGGACTAGCGGGCCCACAGATACGCAGTATTTT.

Details on this clonotype: This may arise from a read error, as a much more abundant clone is one base away. The chain is built from TRBV20-1 and TRBJ2-7; TRBD2 matches at 7 bases. Germline-derived CDR1 and CDR2 are DFQATT and SNEGSKA (reference sequence). The CDR3 extends over 16 amino acids. The CDR3 DNA reads TGCTGTGCAAAACTGTTGGTGGCGGGGGACCCCTACGAGCAGTACTTC. The encoded protein is CCAKLLVAGDPYEQYF.